This T cell receptor beta chain was identified in a study of beta chain features in type 1 diabetes. Study summary: Over all samples combined, around 110 million sorted cells were examined. Study-wide results and caveats: Within each of all four CD4+ subsets, Type 1 diabetes patients had TCRB CDR3s that were moderately but significantly shorter. Patients with type 1 diabetes showed fewer VDJ junction insertions and more deletions. Sequencing from cDNA could over-represent high-TCR-expressing cells.

This clone was seen only a few times. Its antigen is unknown. In total, each donor contributed a single heparinised blood draw that averaged roughly 100 mL. Sequencing targeted expressed TCRB transcripts, as all isolated RNA had been reverse transcribed. Here immunoSEQ multiplex PCR was the method, and the copy in TCRdb shows in-frame clones only, minus some. The data show roughly 150,000 clones, 9% seen once. The TCR was taken from a woman aged 30 to 39 with type 1 diabetes. Sample: central memory CD4+ T cells from blood.

The CDR3 region is CASSLAGLAGNNEQFF. Written as DNA, the CDR3 is TGCGCCAGCAGCTTGGCCGGACTAGCGGGGAACAATGAGCAGTTCTTC. The V gene is TRBV5-1, the J gene TRBJ2-1; TRBD2 matches 12 bases. J lost 5 bases, V lost 0 bases, and 3 bases had no gene match. Germline loops: CDR1 SGHRS, CDR2 YFSETQ. The CDR3 totals 16 residues.